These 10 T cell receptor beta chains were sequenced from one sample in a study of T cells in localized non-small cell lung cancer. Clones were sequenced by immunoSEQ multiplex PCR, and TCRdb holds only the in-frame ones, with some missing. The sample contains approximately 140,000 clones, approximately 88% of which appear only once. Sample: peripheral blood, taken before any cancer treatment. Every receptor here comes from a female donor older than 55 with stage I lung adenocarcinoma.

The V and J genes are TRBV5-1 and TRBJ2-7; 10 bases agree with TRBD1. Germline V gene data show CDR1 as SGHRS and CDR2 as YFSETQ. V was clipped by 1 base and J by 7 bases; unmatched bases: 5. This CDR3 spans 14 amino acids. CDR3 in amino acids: CASSLMGQGQEQYF. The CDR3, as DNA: TGCGCCAGCAGCTTGATGGGACAGGGGCAGGAGCAGTACTTC.

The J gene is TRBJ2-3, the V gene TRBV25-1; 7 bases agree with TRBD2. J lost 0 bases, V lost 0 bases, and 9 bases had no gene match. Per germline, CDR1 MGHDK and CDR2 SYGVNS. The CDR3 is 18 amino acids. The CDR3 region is CASSEYIAAGRSTDTQYF. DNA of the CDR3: TGTGCCAGCAGTGAATATATTGCAGCGGGGAGGAGCACAGATACGCAGTATTTT.

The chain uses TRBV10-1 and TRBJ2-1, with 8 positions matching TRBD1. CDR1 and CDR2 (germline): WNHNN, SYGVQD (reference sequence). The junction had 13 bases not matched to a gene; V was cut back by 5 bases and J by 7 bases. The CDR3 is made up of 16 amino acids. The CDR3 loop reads CASSPQTGVGRNEQFF. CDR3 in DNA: TGCGCCAGCAGTCCTCAGACAGGGGTGGGAAGAAATGAGCAGTTCTTC.

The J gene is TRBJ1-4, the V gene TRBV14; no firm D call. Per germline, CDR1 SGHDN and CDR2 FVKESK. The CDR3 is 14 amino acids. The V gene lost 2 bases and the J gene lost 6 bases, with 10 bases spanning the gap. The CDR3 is CASSQPFPDEKLFF. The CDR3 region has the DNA TGTGCCAGCAGCCAACCGTTCCCTGATGAAAAACTGTTTTTT.

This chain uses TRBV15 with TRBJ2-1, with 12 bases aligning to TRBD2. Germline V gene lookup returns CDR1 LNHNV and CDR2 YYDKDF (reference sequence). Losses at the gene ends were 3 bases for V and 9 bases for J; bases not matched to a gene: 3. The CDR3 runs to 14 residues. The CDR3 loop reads CATSSGLAGSEQFF. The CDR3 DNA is TGTGCCACCAGCAGTGGACTAGCGGGAAGTGAGCAGTTCTTC.

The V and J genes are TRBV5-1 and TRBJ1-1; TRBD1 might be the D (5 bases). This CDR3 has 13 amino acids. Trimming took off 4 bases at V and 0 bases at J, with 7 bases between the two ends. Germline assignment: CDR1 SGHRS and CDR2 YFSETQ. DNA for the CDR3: TGCGCCAGCAGCGAAGGGGTGAACACTGAAGCTTTCTTT. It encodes CASSEGVNTEAFF. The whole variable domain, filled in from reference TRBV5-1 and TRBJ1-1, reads KAGVTQTPRYLIKTRGQQVTLSCSPISGHRSVSWYQQTPGQGLQFLFEYFSETQRNKGNFPGRFSGRQFSNSRSEMNVSTLELGDSALYLCASSEGVNTEAFFGQGTRLTVV.

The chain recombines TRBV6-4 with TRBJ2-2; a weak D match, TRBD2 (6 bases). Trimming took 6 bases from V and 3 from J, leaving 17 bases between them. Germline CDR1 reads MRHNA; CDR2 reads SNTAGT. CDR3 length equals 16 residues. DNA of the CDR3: TGTGCCAGCAGCGCTGGCCCCGGGGGACACACCGGGGAGCTGTTTTTT. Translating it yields CASSAGPGGHTGELFF.

The CDR3 nucleotides read TGTGCCAGCAGTGAAGGGCACTTCAGCACAGATACGCAGTATTTT. Its protein product is CASSEGHFSTDTQYF. This sequence joins TRBV2 and TRBJ2-3, with D hard to call. V was trimmed by 1 base and J by 0 bases, leaving 8 bases between them. CDR3 length: 15 residues. Germline V gene lookup returns CDR1 SNHLY and CDR2 FYNNEI.

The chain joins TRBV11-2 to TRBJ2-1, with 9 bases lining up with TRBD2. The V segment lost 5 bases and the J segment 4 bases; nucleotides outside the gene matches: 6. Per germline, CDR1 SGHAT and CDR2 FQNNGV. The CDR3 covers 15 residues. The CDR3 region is CASSTTGLAYNEQFF. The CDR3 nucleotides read TGTGCCAGCAGCACGACTGGACTAGCGTACAATGAGCAGTTCTTC.

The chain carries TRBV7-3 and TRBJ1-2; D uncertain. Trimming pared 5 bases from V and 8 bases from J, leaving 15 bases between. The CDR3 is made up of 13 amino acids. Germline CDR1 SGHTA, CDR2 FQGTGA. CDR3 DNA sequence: TGTGCCAGCAGCCCGTCCATGGAGAGCGGCTACACCTTC. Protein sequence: CASSPSMESGYTF. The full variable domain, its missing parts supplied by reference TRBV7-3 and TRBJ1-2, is GAGVSQTPSNKVTEKGKYVELRCDPISGHTALYWYRQSLGQGPEFLIYFQGTGAADDSGLPNDRFFAVRPEGSVSTLKIQRTERGDSAVYLCASSPSMESGYTFGSGTRLTVV.